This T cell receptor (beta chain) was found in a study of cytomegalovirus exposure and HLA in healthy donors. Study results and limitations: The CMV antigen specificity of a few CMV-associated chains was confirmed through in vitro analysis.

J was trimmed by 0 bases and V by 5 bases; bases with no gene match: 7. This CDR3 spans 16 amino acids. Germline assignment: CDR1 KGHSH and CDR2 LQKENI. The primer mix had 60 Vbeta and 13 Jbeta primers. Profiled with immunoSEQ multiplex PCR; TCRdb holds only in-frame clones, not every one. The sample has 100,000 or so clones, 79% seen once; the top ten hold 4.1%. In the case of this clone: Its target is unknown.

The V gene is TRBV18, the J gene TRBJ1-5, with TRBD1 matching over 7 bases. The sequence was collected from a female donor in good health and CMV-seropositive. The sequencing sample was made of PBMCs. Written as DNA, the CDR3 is TGTGCCAGCTCAGCGACAGGGAGGAGTAGCAATCAGCCCCAGCATTTT. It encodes CASSATGRSSNQPQHF.